Listed here are 22 T cell receptor beta chains from one sample, sequenced in a study of blood T cell repertoires in COVID-19. The protocol was immunoSEQ multiplex PCR, while the TCRdb copy is restricted to in-frame clones and leaves out a portion. The sample contains 9,000 to 10,000 clones, about 81% of which appear only once. Material for sequencing was peripheral blood. The source is a man between 60 and 70 years old with active COVID-19.

This clone showed up just a few times. This CDR3 is CATSDTQGSGQPQHF. Written as DNA, the CDR3 is TGTGCCACCAGTGATACACAGGGATCTGGTCAGCCCCAGCATTTT. This chain links TRBV24-1 with TRBJ1-5, with a possible D match to TRBD1 (6 bases). Looked up from germline, CDR1 is KGHDR and CDR2 is SFDVKD. Trimming removed 3 bases from V and 6 bases from J, with 14 bases in between. The CDR3 has 15 residues.

V and J are TRBV27 and TRBJ2-1; 11 bases are shared with TRBD2. J was trimmed by 7 bases and V by 2 bases; bases with no gene match: 13. Germline CDR1 is MNHEY and CDR2 is SMNVEV (reference sequence). The CDR3 has 18 residues. The CDR3 reads CASSLGPTSGVLGNEQFF. For the CDR3, the DNA is TGTGCCAGCAGTTTAGGCCCGACTAGCGGGGTCCTTGGGAATGAGCAGTTCTTC.

The J gene is TRBJ1-1, the V gene TRBV7-2; 8 nucleotides align to TRBD1. The CDR3 spans 13 residues. J lost 8 bases, V lost 5 bases, and 7 bases had no gene match. The germline V gene has CDR1 SGHTA and CDR2 FQGNSA. CDR3 sequence (DNA): TGTGCCAGCAGCCCCGACAGGGGTCTCGAAGCTTTCTTT. Translated: CASSPDRGLEAFF.

There are a few counts of this clone. The rearrangement joins TRBV11-2 to TRBJ2-2; a possible D gene is TRBD1 (5 bases). V lost 1 base, J lost 5 bases, and 11 bases lay in between. Germline CDR1 reads SGHAT; CDR2 reads FQNNGV. The CDR3 extends over 15 amino acids. The DNA for the CDR3 is TGTGCCAGCAGCTTAGGCTCCCAGGGAACCGGGGAGCTGTTTTTT. This translates into CASSLGSQGTGELFF.

The chain links TRBV6-6 to TRBJ1-2; 8 positions match TRBD1. Germline lookup yields CDR1 MNHNY and CDR2 SVGAGI (reference sequence). CDR3 length: 14 residues. V lost 6 bases to trimming and J lost 2 bases; unmatched junction nucleotides: 5. The CDR3 coding sequence is TGTGCCAGCAGCCAGACAGGGGCCAACTATGGCTACACCTTC. It translates to CASSQTGANYGYTF.

J is TRBJ1-4 and V is TRBV7-9; D is undetermined. Germline assignment: CDR1 SEHNR and CDR2 FQNEAQ (reference sequence). CDR3 size: 15 residues. V was cut by 5 bases and J by 0 bases, with 10 bases left in between. The CDR3 region is CASSLRQTTNEKLFF. DNA of the CDR3: TGTGCCAGCAGCCTCCGACAAACAACTAATGAAAAACTGTTTTTT.

This clone was observed a handful of times. The chain couples TRBV19 to TRBJ1-2; D gene uncertain. The V and J ends lost 3 bases and 8 bases respectively, with 10 bases between them. Germline assignment: CDR1 LNHDA and CDR2 SQIVND (reference sequence). The CDR3 is 12 amino acids. This CDR3 reads CASSIGVRGYTF. The CDR3 region has the DNA TGTGCCAGTAGTATCGGGGTTCGGGGCTACACCTTC. Drawing the rest from reference TRBV19 and TRBJ1-2, the complete variable domain is DGGITQSPKYLFRKEGQNVTLSCEQNLNHDAMYWYRQDPGQGLRLIYYSQIVNDFQKGDIAEGYSVSREKKESFPLTVTSAQKNPTAFYLCASSIGVRGYTFGSGTRLTVV.

This clone was found a few times. In DNA, the CDR3 is TGTGCCATCGGGCCAAGGCAGGGGGCGGTAACAGATACGCAGTATTTT. Protein sequence: CAIGPRQGAVTDTQYF. The chain is built from TRBV10-3 and TRBJ2-3; 8 bases are shared with TRBD1. J lost 3 bases, V lost 8 bases, and 13 bases had no gene match. Germline V gene data show CDR1 as ENHRY and CDR2 as SYGVKD. CDR3 length equals 16 residues.

J is TRBJ2-1 and V is TRBV25-1, with TRBD1 matching over 8 bases. J lost 7 bases, V lost 6 bases, and 5 bases had no gene match. The V gene's germline CDR1 is MGHDK and CDR2 SYGVNS. There are 13 residues in the CDR3. CDR3 sequence: CASRRRTGNEQFF. The CDR3 DNA reads TGTGCCAGCAGACGCCGGACAGGGAATGAGCAGTTCTTC.

The chain links TRBV9 to TRBJ1-3, with no clear D. V gave up 1 base and J gave up 3 bases, with 5 bases separating them. CDR1 is SGDLS, CDR2 YYNGEE, per germline. CDR3 length: 13 residues. CDR3 sequence: CASSVQDGNTIYF. The CDR3 region has the DNA TGTGCCAGCAGCGTACAGGATGGAAACACCATATATTTT.

The gene calls are TRBV7-9 and TRBJ2-5, with 7 bases that match TRBD2. With 5 bases clipped from V and 3 bases from J, the junction kept 3 bases outside the gene matches. CDR3 length: 13 amino acids. Germline V gene data show CDR1 as SEHNR and CDR2 as FQNEAQ (reference sequence). The chain's CDR3 is CASSRDYEETQYF. CDR3 bases: TGTGCCAGCAGCCGGGACTATGAAGAGACCCAGTACTTC. Together with reference TRBV7-9 and TRBJ2-5, the CDR3 gives the full variable domain: DTGVSQNPRHKITKRGQNVTFRCDPISEHNRLYWYRQTLGQGPEFLTYFQNEAQLEKSRLLSDRFSAERPKGSFSTLEIQRTEQGDSAMYLCASSRDYEETQYFGPGTRLLVL.

This clone was picked up a small number of times. The V and J genes are TRBV6-6 and TRBJ2-2; 7 positions agree with TRBD1. This CDR3 has 15 residues. V was pared by 5 bases and J by 6 bases, with 9 bases of the junction left unmatched. Per germline, CDR1 MNHNY and CDR2 SVGAGI (reference sequence). The CDR3 reads CASSRGTGVPGELFF. The DNA for the CDR3 is TGTGCCAGCAGTCGTGGAACAGGGGTGCCCGGGGAGCTGTTTTTT.

Relative to its sample, this clone is medium-sized. The CDR3 is CASSSTPGQPQHF. Written as DNA, the CDR3 is TGTGCCAGCAGCTCAACACCGGGTCAGCCCCAGCATTTT. The chain carries TRBV6-5 and TRBJ1-5, with D unclear. The CDR3 covers 13 residues. Germline loops: CDR1 MNHEY, CDR2 SVGAGI. Deletions cut 6 bases from V and 6 bases from J, with 12 bases between.

The chain recombines TRBV18 with TRBJ2-3; D is possibly TRBD1 (7 bases). Germline assignment: CDR1 KGHSH and CDR2 LQKENI. Trimming removed 3 bases from V and 0 bases from J, with 13 bases in between. The CDR3 is made up of 16 amino acids. For the CDR3, the DNA is TGTGCCAGCTCACCTTTACAGGGGACTAGCACAGATACGCAGTATTTT. The encoded protein is CASSPLQGTSTDTQYF.

The chain couples TRBV19 to TRBJ2-1, with 9 bases lining up with TRBD1. Germline CDR1 is LNHDA and CDR2 is SQIVND (reference sequence). After removal of 7 bases from V and 10 bases from J, the junction contained 11 bases not matched to a gene. The CDR3 contains 14 residues. Here the CDR3 reads CASTSFRDRAEQFF. The CDR3 DNA reads as TGTGCCAGTACCTCCTTCCGGGACAGGGCCGAGCAGTTCTTC.

V is TRBV7-9 and J is TRBJ1-3; weak D call: TRBD1 (5 bases). Germline CDR1 reads SEHNR; CDR2 reads FQNEAQ (reference sequence). This CDR3 spans 14 amino acids. Trimming stripped 4 bases from V and 0 bases from J, with 7 bases between. CDR3 nucleotide sequence: TGTGCCAGCAGCTCGGACATCTCTGGAAACACCATATATTTT. Protein sequence: CASSSDISGNTIYF.

This sequence joins TRBV6-5 and TRBJ2-7; maybe TRBD1 (6 bases). The V end lost 5 bases, the J end lost 5 bases, and 13 bases lay between the germline ends. CDR1 MNHEY and CDR2 SVGAGI come from the germline V gene. The CDR3 has 13 amino acids. The CDR3, as DNA: TGTGCCAGCAGTCGACAGGCCCCAGACGAGCAGTACTTC. Protein product: CASSRQAPDEQYF.

The chain has TRBV11-3 and TRBJ2-4, with TRBD2 identical over 7 bases. This CDR3 region has 19 residues. Trimming cost V 1 base and J 0 bases; bases outside gene matches: 12. CDR1 SGHNT and CDR2 YENEEA come from the germline V gene. The CDR3: CASSLVTMISGLAKNIQYF. The CDR3 region has the DNA TGTGCCAGCAGCTTAGTCACCATGATTAGCGGGTTAGCCAAAAACATTCAGTACTTC.

Only one count was recorded for this clone. The chain couples TRBV5-4 to TRBJ2-1; a possible D gene is TRBD2 (6 bases). Germline V CDR1 and CDR2: SGHNT, YYREEE (reference sequence). The CDR3 extends over 15 amino acids. Trimming removed 0 bases at V and 10 bases at J, with 17 bases between. CDR3 DNA sequence: TGTGCCAGCAGCTTGGCCAGAGCCCCTACTAGCGAGCAGTTCTTC. This encodes CASSLARAPTSEQFF.

The chain links TRBV28 to TRBJ1-1, with D perhaps TRBD1 (5 bases). The CDR3 totals 13 residues. V was cut by 6 bases and J by 5 bases, with 13 bases left in between. Looked up from germline, CDR1 is MDHEN and CDR2 is SYDVKM. DNA of the CDR3: TGTGCCAGCAGATTTACTCAGGGAACTGAAGCTTTCTTT. Its translation is CASRFTQGTEAFF.

This clone appeared once. The chain couples TRBV27 to TRBJ2-2; a weak D match, TRBD2 (6 bases). The ends were cut back, 2 bases at V and 3 bases at J, with 16 bases in the middle. This CDR3 region has 17 residues. Germline V lookup: CDR1 MNHEY, CDR2 SMNVEV (reference sequence). CDR3 nucleotides: TGTGCCAGCAGTTTAGTCTTAGCGGCTGGGGACACCGGGGAGCTGTTTTTT. Protein product: CASSLVLAAGDTGELFF.

V and J are TRBV25-1 and TRBJ1-2; maybe TRBD1 (5 bases). CDR1 is MGHDK, CDR2 SYGVNS, per germline. The CDR3 runs to 15 residues. V lost 6 bases, J lost 4 bases, and 18 bases lay in between. The DNA of the CDR3 is TGTGCCAGCAGCTCCCTATCCGGGGGGGTCTATGGCTACACCTTC. Translating gives CASSSLSGGVYGYTF.